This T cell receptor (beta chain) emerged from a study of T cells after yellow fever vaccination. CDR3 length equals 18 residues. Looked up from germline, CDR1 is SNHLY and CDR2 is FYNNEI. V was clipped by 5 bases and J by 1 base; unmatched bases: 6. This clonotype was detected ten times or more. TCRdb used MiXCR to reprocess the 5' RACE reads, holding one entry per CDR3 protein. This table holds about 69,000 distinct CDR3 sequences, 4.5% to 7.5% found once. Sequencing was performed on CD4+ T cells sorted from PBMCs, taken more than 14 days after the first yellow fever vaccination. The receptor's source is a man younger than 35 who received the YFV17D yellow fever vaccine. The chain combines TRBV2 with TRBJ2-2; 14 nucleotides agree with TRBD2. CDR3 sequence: CASSPGLAGARNTGELFF. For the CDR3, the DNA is TGTGCCAGCAGTCCGGGACTAGCGGGAGCTAGGAACACCGGGGAGCTGTTTTTT.